This T cell receptor beta chain is from a study of CD8+CD57+ T cells in acquired aplastic anemia. Study in general: Recorded DNA amounts for sorted CD4+ and CD8+ cells had an average of 3.2 ug. CD4+ reads averaged approximately 11 million in healthy donors.

Of note for this clonotype: Its antigen is unknown.

The study, taken as a whole, reports: Patients shared approximately 30 CD8+ CDR3 sequences with controls. Between patients and controls, CD8+ Simpson's diversity did not vary significantly.

Genomic DNA was employed as the template in profiling TCR beta VDJ and CDR3. TCRdb reanalysed the reads using MiXCR and keeps one entry per CDR3 protein. The sample carries about 210,000 distinct CDR3 sequences, around 63% recorded once. The CDR3 extends over 16 amino acids. The V gene end was trimmed by 4 bases and the J gene end by 10 bases; junction bases not matched to a gene: 10. Per the germline V gene, CDR1 is SGHDN and CDR2 is FVKESK. V usage is TRBV14 and J usage is TRBJ2-1, with 13 positions matching TRBD2. The sequencing input was sorted CD4+, CD8+, or CD8+CD57+ T cells (not recorded which) from PBMCs. The TCR originated in a human donor in good health. CDR3 residues: CASSPYLGLAGREQFF. For the CDR3, the DNA is TGTGCCAGCAGCCCTTACTTGGGACTAGCGGGAAGAGAGCAGTTCTTC.